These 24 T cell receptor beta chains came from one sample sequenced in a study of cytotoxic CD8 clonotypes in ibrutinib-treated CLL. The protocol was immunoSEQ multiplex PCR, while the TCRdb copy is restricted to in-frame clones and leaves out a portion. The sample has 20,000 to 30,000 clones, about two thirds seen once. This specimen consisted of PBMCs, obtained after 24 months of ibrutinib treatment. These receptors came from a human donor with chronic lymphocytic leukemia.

This CDR3 is CASSLPRGYQETQYF. Written as DNA, the CDR3 is TGTGCCAGCAGCTTGCCACGGGGATACCAAGAGACCCAGTACTTC. The chain is built from TRBV5-6 and TRBJ2-5; TRBD2 is a possible D gene (5 bases). Germline V gives CDR1 SGHDT, CDR2 YYEEEE. CDR3 length: 15 residues. Trimming shortened V by 1 base and J by 0 bases, and 10 bases separated the two germline ends.

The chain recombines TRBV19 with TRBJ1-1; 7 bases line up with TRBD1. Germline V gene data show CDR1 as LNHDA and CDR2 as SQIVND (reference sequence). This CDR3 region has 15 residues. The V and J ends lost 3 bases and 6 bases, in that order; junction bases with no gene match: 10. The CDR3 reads CASSIPGQDVSEAFF. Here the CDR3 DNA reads TGTGCCAGTAGTATCCCTGGACAGGACGTATCTGAAGCTTTCTTT.

DNA for the CDR3: TGTGCCGGAAACAGGGAATGGACCTCCACTGAAGCTTTCTTT. Amino acid sequence: CAGNREWTSTEAFF. The chain links TRBV27 to TRBJ1-1; possibly TRBD1 for D (6 bases). The germline V and J ends were trimmed by 11 bases and 4 bases, with 20 bases remaining between them. CDR3 length equals 14 residues. Germline V lookup: CDR1 MNHEY, CDR2 SMNVEV (reference sequence).

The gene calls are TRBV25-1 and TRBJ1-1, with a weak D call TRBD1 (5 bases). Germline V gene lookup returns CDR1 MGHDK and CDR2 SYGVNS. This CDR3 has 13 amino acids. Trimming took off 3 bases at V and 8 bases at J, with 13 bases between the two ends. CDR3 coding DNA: TGTGCCAGCAGTGATGTTTTCCAGGGAGAAGCTTTCTTT. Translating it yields CASSDVFQGEAFF.

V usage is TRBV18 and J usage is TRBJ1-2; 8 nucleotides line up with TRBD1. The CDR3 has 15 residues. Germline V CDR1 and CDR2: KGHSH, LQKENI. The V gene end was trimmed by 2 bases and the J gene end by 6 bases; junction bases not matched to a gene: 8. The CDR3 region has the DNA TGTGCCAGCTCACCAGTGGGACAGGTCGGAGATGGCTACACCTTC. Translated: CASSPVGQVGDGYTF.

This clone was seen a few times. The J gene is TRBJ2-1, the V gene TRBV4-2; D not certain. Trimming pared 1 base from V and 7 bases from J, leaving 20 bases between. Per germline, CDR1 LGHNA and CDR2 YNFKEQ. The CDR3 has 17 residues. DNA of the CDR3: TGTGCCAGCAGCCAAGGGAACCGGGCCAGTGTGATTAATGAGCAGTTCTTC. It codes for CASSQGNRASVINEQFF.

The DNA for the CDR3 is TGCGCCAGCAGCTTAAAATTAGGGACAGGGGGCCAGACCCAGTACTTC. Protein sequence: CASSLKLGTGGQTQYF. J is TRBJ2-5 and V is TRBV5-1; 12 nucleotides agree with TRBD1. Unmatched junction bases numbered 8, after V lost 2 bases and J lost 6 bases. CDR1 and CDR2 from the germline V gene are SGHRS and YFSETQ. The CDR3 spans 16 residues.

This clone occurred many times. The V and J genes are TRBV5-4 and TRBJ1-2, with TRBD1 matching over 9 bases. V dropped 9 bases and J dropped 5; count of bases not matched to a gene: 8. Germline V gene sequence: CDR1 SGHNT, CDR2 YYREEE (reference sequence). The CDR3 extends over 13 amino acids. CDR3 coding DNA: TGTGCCACACAGACAGGGGGGGGTTATGGCTACACCTTC. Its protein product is CATQTGGGYGYTF.

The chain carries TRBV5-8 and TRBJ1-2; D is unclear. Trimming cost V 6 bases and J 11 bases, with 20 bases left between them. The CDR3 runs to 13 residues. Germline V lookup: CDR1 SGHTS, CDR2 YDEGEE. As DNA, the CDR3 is TGTGCCAGCAATGCGGAACCCAGTCGTCCGTACACCTTC. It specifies CASNAEPSRPYTF.

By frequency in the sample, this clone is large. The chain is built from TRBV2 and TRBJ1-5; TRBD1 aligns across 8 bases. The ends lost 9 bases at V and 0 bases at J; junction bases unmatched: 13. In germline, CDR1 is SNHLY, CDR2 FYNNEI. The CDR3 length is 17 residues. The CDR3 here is CASNPQQGGYSNQPQHF. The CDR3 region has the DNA TGTGCCAGTAACCCGCAACAGGGGGGATATAGCAATCAGCCCCAGCATTTT.

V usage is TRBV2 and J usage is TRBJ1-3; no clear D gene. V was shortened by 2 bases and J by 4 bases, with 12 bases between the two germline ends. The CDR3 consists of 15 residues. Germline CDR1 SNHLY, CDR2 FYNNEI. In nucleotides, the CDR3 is TGTGCCAGCAGTGAATCGGAGGGAACGGGAAACACCATATATTTT. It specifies CASSESEGTGNTIYF.

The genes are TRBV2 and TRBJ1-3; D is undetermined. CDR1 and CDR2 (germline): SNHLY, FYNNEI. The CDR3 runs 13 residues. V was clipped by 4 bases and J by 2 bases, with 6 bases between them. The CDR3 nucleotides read TGTGCCAGCAGTGGGGGAGCTGGAAACACCATATATTTT. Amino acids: CASSGGAGNTIYF.

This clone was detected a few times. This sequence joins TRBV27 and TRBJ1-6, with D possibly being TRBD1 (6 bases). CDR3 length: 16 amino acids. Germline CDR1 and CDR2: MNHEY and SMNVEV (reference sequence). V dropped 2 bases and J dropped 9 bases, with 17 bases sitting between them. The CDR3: CASSLGGRVGSSPLHF. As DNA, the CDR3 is TGTGCCAGCAGTTTAGGGGGCAGGGTTGGTAGTTCACCCCTCCACTTT.

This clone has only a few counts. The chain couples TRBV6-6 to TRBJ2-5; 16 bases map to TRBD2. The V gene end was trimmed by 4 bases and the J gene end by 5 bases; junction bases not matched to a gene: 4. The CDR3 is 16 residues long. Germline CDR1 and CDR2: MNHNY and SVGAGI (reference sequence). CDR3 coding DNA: TGTGCCAGCAGTTCCGGGACTAGCGGGGGGGGCGAGACCCAGTACTTC. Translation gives CASSSGTSGGGETQYF.

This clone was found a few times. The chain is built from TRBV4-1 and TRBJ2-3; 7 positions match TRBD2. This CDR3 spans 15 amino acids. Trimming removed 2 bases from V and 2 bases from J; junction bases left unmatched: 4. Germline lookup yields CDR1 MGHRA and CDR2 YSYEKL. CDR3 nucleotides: TGCGCCAGCAGCCAAAGACTAGCCCCCACAGATACGCAGTATTTT. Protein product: CASSQRLAPTDTQYF.

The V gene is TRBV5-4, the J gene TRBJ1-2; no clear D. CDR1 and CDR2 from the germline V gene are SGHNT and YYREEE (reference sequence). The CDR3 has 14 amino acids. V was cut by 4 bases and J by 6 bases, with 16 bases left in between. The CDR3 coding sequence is TGTGCCAGCAGCCCACTTAGTGGGGTACATGGCTACACCTTC. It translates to CASSPLSGVHGYTF.

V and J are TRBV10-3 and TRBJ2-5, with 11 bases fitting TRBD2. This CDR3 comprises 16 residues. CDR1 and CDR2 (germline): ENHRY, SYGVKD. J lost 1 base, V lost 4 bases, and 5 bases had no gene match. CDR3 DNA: TGTGCCATCAGTGCAGGGACTAGCGGACTCCAAGAGACCCAGTACTTC. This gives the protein CAISAGTSGLQETQYF.

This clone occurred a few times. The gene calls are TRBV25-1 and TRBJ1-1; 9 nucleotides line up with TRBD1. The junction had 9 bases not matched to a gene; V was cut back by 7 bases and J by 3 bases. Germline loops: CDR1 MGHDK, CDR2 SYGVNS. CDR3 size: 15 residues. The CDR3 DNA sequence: TGTGCCAGCACCCGAACAGGGGGCGCGGACACTGAAGCTTTCTTT. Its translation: CASTRTGGADTEAFF. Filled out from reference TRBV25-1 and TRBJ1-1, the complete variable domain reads EADIYQTPRYLVIGTGKKITLECSQTMGHDKMYWYQQDPGMELHLIHYSYGVNSTEKGDLSSESTVSRIRTEHFPLTLESARPSHTSQYLCASTRTGGADTEAFFGQGTRLTVV.

Written as DNA, the CDR3 is TGTGCCATCAGTGAGTCAACTAGTGACAATGAGCAGTTCTTC. Residues: CAISESTSDNEQFF. The chain carries TRBV10-3 and TRBJ2-1; tentative D call: TRBD2 (5 bases). The ends were cut back, 0 bases at V and 5 bases at J, with 8 bases in the middle. CDR1 and CDR2 (germline): ENHRY, SYGVKD. This CDR3 comprises 14 residues.

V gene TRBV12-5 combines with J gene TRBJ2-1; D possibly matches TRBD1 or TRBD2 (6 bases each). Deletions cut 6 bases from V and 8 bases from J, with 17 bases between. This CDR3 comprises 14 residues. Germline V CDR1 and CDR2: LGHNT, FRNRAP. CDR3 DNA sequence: TGTGCTAGTGGCTTCGAGGGGGGCCAGGATGAGCAGTTCTTC. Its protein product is CASGFEGGQDEQFF.

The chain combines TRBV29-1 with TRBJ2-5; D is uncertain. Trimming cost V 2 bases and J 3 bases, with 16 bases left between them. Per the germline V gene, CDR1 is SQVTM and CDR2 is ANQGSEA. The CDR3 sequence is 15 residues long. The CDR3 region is CSVELRGFGEETQYF. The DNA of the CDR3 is TGCAGCGTTGAACTAAGAGGATTTGGGGAAGAGACCCAGTACTTC.

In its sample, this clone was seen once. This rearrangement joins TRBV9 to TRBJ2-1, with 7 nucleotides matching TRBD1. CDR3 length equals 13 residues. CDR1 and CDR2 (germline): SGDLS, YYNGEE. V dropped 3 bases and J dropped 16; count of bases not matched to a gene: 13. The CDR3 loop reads CASSADGQARRFF. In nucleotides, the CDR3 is TGTGCCAGCAGCGCCGATGGACAGGCCCGGAGATTCTTC.

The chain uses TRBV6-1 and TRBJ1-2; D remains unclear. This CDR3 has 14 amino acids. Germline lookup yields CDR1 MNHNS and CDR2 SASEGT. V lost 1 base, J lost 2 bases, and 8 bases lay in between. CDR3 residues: CASSEDPLNYGYTF. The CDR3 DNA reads TGTGCCAGCAGTGAAGATCCCCTCAACTATGGCTACACCTTC.

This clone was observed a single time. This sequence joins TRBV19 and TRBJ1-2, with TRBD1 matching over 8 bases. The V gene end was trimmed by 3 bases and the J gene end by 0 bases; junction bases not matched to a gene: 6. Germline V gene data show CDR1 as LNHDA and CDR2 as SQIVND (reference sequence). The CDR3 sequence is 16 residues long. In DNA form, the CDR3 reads TGTGCCAGTAGTATGTCCCTGGGACAGGCTAACTATGGCTACACCTTC. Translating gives CASSMSLGQANYGYTF.